This TCR beta chain emerged from a study of T cells after yellow fever vaccination. General study findings and limits: Abundant clonotypes (contaminants from the bulk population) could be present in FACS-sorted repertoires.

This clonotype was detected only a few times. The antigen is unknown. Trimming stripped 6 bases from V and 3 bases from J, with 20 bases between. CDR1 is MGHRA, CDR2 YSYEKL, per germline. The CDR3 is 16 residues long. Making TCR cDNA involved 5'RACE template switching, which added UMIs and a universal primer site. TCRdb used MiXCR to reprocess the 5' RACE reads, holding one entry per CDR3 protein. The profile shows about 300,000 distinct CDR3 sequences, 6.8% of them singletons. The rearrangement joins TRBV4-1 to TRBJ1-2, with a weak D call TRBD1 (6 bases). This specimen consisted of PBMCs, obtained 45 days after the first yellow fever vaccination. The sequence was obtained from a man aged 18 to 29 who received the YFV17D yellow fever vaccine. CDR3 nucleotide sequence: TGCGCCAGCAGGCCAAACTCCGGGACACTTTACTATGGCTACACCTTC. It encodes CASRPNSGTLYYGYTF.